Listed below are T cell receptor beta chains from one sample, sequenced in a study of control samples from healthy donors and cancer patients. The method was immunoSEQ multiplex PCR; TCRdb's version includes in-frame clones alone and lacks a portion of them. This table has 150,000 to 200,000 clones, 90% appearing once. Sample: blood. These receptors originate from a woman aged 50 to 60 in good health. The CDR3 runs from the conserved cysteine through the conserved F or W. D genes are given only for firm matches. Some rows have no size entry. The others give once, few or many, or a class for an expanded clone.

cdr3_nt cdr3_aa clone_size j_call d_call v_call cdr3_length
TGCGCCAGCAGAGGCGGGGAGACCCAGTACTTC CASRGGETQYF - TRBJ2-5 - TRBV5-1 11
TGCGCCAGCAGCGGACAGGTTATCTACGAGCAGTACTTC CASSGQVIYEQYF - TRBJ2-7 TRBD1 TRBV5-1 13
TGTGCCAGCAGCTACTCCGGGACAGGAGAGGGCTCACCCCTCCACTTT CASSYSGTGEGSPLHF - TRBJ1-6 TRBD1 TRBV11-3 16
TGTGCCAGCAAGGTAGCGGGGGGGTCATGGAATGAGCAGTTCTTC CASKVAGGSWNEQFF - TRBJ2-1 TRBD2 TRBV2 15
TGTGCCAGCGCCGGGCCCCGGGTGGGCTACACCTTC CASAGPRVGYTF - TRBJ1-2 - TRBV4-2 12
TGTGCCAGCAGTAGGGGGGCAGCTGTTAACTATGGCTACACCTTC CASSRGAAVNYGYTF - TRBJ1-2 - TRBV6-2/TRBV6-3 15
TGTGCCAGCAGCGTAGTAGGGGGGACGGCCACAGACGAGCAGTACTTC CASSVVGGTATDEQYF - TRBJ2-7 - TRBV9 16
TGTGCCAGCAGTTTTCTGGGACACAGCTCTGGGGCCAACGTCCTGACTTTC CASSFLGHSSGANVLTF once TRBJ2-6 - TRBV27 17
TGTGCCAGCAGCTGGCTGGACAGGGGCCATGACTACGAGCAGTACTTC CASSWLDRGHDYEQYF - TRBJ2-7 TRBD1 TRBV5-4 16
TGTGCCAGCAGTTGGACGGGCTACACAGATACGCAGTATTTT CASSWTGYTDTQYF few TRBJ2-3 - TRBV27 14
TGTGCCAGCAGTTTACCGGCAGGGGGGAGGGAAAAACTGTTTTTT CASSLPAGGREKLFF - TRBJ1-4 TRBD1 TRBV28 15
TGTGCCAGCAGCTTAGACCCCGGACGGCAAGAGACCCAGTACTTC CASSLDPGRQETQYF - TRBJ2-5 - TRBV7-2 15
TGTGCCAGCAGCCCCCGAGGGGCGGGGGGGCCCGGGGAGCTGTTTTTT CASSPRGAGGPGELFF - TRBJ2-2 TRBD2 TRBV11-2 16
TGTGCCAGCAGCTTAACCGGGACAGACTACGAGCAGTACTTC CASSLTGTDYEQYF once TRBJ2-7 TRBD1 TRBV7-3 14
TGCGCCAGCAGCCTAGGCCCGAGGGGGGCGCGAGAAAAACTGTTTTTT CASSLGPRGAREKLFF - TRBJ1-4 - TRBV5-1 16
TGTGCCAGCAGCTTGTCAGCCTCCTACGAGCAGTACTTC CASSLSASYEQYF once TRBJ2-7 - TRBV5-4 13
TGTGCCAGCAGCTTGCGCAGCCCGAATTCACCCCTCCACTTT CASSLRSPNSPLHF - TRBJ1-6 - TRBV5-6 14